The 26 T cell receptor beta chains reported below all come from one sample, sequenced in a study of T-cell reconstitution after alpha-beta-depleted transplantation in children. Unique molecular identifiers were used to barcode this TCRbeta library. TCRdb fed the PCR reads into MiXCR, producing one record per CDR3 protein. In the table there are 300,000 to 400,000 distinct CDR3 sequences, roughly 21% of which are singletons. Sequencing was performed on PBMCs, mostly from graft donor cells, taken 180 days after TCRalphabeta/CD19-depleted stem cell transplant. These receptors were collected from a male patient between 10 and 17 years old who had a stem cell transplant for acute lymphoblastic leukemia, so the T cells may come from the graft donor.

This clonotype has more than one count but fewer than ten. The chain joins TRBV4-1 to TRBJ2-5; D is perhaps TRBD1 (6 bases). The CDR3 is 15 amino acids. Per the germline V gene, CDR1 is MGHRA and CDR2 is YSYEKL. Trimming stripped 2 bases from V and 3 bases from J, with 13 bases between. CDR3 sequence reads: CASSQLAGVKETQYF. The DNA for the CDR3 is TGCGCCAGCAGCCAATTGGCAGGGGTAAAAGAGACCCAGTACTTC.

This chain uses TRBV10-3 with TRBJ1-5; 7 nucleotides agree with TRBD1. The CDR3 length is 14 residues. V lost 4 bases, J lost 5 bases, and 5 bases stayed unmatched. The germline V gene has CDR1 ENHRY and CDR2 SYGVKD. The DNA for the CDR3 is TGTGCCATCAGTGGTGACAGGGAGTATCAGCCCCAGCATTTT. Translated, it gives CAISGDREYQPQHF.

This clonotype was observed a handful of times. The gene calls are TRBV20-1 and TRBJ2-7; D is tentatively TRBD1 or TRBD2 (5 bases each). Germline V CDR1 and CDR2: DFQATT, SNEGSKA (reference sequence). The CDR3 is 12 amino acids. V shed 0 bases and J shed 6 bases, with 9 bases lying between them. The CDR3 sequence is CSARDWGFEQYF. In DNA form, the CDR3 reads TGCAGTGCTAGAGATTGGGGGTTCGAGCAGTACTTC.

The chain employs TRBV14 and TRBJ1-4, with 10 bases identical to TRBD1. This CDR3 spans 16 amino acids. The V gene end was trimmed by 6 bases and the J gene end by 3 bases; junction bases not matched to a gene: 7. Germline CDR1 is SGHDN and CDR2 is FVKESK. The CDR3 loop reads CASSRTGTGANEKLFF. For the CDR3, the DNA is TGTGCCAGCAGTCGTACCGGGACAGGGGCTAATGAAAAACTGTTTTTT. The complete variable domain, with remaining parts taken from reference TRBV14 and TRBJ1-4, reads EAGVTQFPSHSVIEKGQTVTLRCDPISGHDNLYWYRRVMGKEIKFLLHFVKESKQDESGMPNNRFLAERTGGTYSTLKVQPAELEDSGVYFCASSRTGTGANEKLFFGSGTQLSVL.

The rearrangement links TRBV13 to TRBJ1-5; no definite D call. Germline CDR1 reads PRHDT; CDR2 reads FYEKMQ (reference sequence). The V and J ends lost 1 base and 9 bases respectively, with 7 bases between them. The CDR3 has 12 residues. In DNA, the CDR3 is TGTGCCAGCAGCTTAGCCGAGGGGCCCCAGCATTTT. Translation: CASSLAEGPQHF. The full variable domain, completed using reference TRBV13 and TRBJ1-5, is AAGVIQSPRHLIKEKRETATLKCYPIPRHDTVYWYQQGPGQDPQFLISFYEKMQSDKGSIPDRFSAQQFSDYHSELNMSSLELGDSALYFCASSLAEGPQHFGDGTRLSIL.

This chain uses TRBV12-3 or TRBV12-4 with TRBJ2-1; TRBD2 matches at 8 bases. The V and J ends lost 7 bases and 0 bases, in that order; junction bases with no gene match: 20. This CDR3 spans 20 amino acids. The CDR3 DNA sequence: TGTGCCAGCATGGGCAGCTCAGCAAGGCTAGCGGGCTACTCCTACAATGAGCAGTTCTTC. This sequence encodes CASMGSSARLAGYSYNEQFF.

This clonotype was recorded a few times. The CDR3 loop is CASSTGTGDEKLFF. The CDR3 bases are TGTGCCAGCAGTACCGGGACAGGGGACGAAAAACTGTTTTTT. The chain uses TRBV7-8 and TRBJ1-4, with TRBD1 identical over 10 bases. Germline CDR1 is SGHVS and CDR2 is FQNEAQ. The CDR3 consists of 14 residues. The J segment lost 8 bases and the V segment lost 6 bases, leaving 6 bases of the junction unmatched.

This clonotype was counted a few times. The chain combines TRBV4-1 with TRBJ2-1; D is possibly TRBD2 (5 bases). Trimming removed 1 base from V and 10 bases from J, with 8 bases in between. Looked up from germline, CDR1 is MGHRA and CDR2 is YSYEKL. This CDR3 spans 12 amino acids. DNA for the CDR3: TGCGCCAGCAGCCAAGTTGAGGGAGAGCAGTTCTTC. Its translation is CASSQVEGEQFF.

This clonotype has more than one count but fewer than ten. The rearrangement joins TRBV9 to TRBJ2-3; 10 bases match TRBD2. The length of the CDR3 is 19 residues. V lost 2 bases, J lost 4 bases, and 16 bases stayed unmatched. Germline V gene data show CDR1 as SGDLS and CDR2 as YYNGEE. CDR3 in DNA: TGTGCCAGCAGCGTTTCTAGCGGGAGAAGGCTTCGGGAGGCAGATACGCAGTATTTT. This encodes CASSVSSGRRLREADTQYF.

The rearrangement links TRBV20-1 to TRBJ2-7, with TRBD1 identical over 11 bases. V lost 1 base and J lost 5; bases outside the gene matches: 4. Germline V gene data show CDR1 as DFQATT and CDR2 as SNEGSKA (reference sequence). The CDR3 is 14 residues long. CDR3 nucleotides: TGCAGTGCTAGAGGTGGGACAGGGGGGAACGAGCAGTACTTC. Translation gives CSARGGTGGNEQYF.

This clonotype was detected only a few times. The chain couples TRBV6-1 to TRBJ2-5; no definite D call. Germline V lookup: CDR1 MNHNS, CDR2 SASEGT. Trimming stripped 7 bases from V and 5 bases from J, with 8 bases between. This CDR3 is built from 11 residues. This CDR3 reads CASTQVETQYF. CDR3 bases: TGTGCCAGCACCCAGGTGGAGACCCAGTACTTC.

This sequence joins TRBV5-5 and TRBJ1-2; tentatively, D is TRBD1 (5 bases). Between the trimmed V and J ends, which lost 1 base and 8 bases, there was a span of 12 bases. The CDR3 has 13 amino acids. Germline V lookup: CDR1 SGHKS, CDR2 YYEKEE (reference sequence). CDR3 protein: CASSLTSGWGYTF. The CDR3, as DNA: TGTGCCAGCAGCTTGACCTCAGGGTGGGGCTACACCTTC.

This clonotype showed up just a few times. The V and J genes are TRBV5-1 and TRBJ2-7; unclear D gene. The CDR3 totals 14 residues. V was shortened by 0 bases and J by 5 bases, with 12 bases between the two germline ends. CDR1 SGHRS and CDR2 YFSETQ come from the germline V gene. As DNA, the CDR3 is TGCGCCAGCAGCTTGGACGCCCAAAAGGACGAGCAGTACTTC. Amino acid sequence: CASSLDAQKDEQYF.

This clonotype was observed a few times. The chain joins TRBV5-1 to TRBJ1-2, with 8 nucleotides matching TRBD1. V dropped 4 bases and J dropped 5; count of bases not matched to a gene: 10. CDR1 and CDR2 (germline): SGHRS, YFSETQ. This CDR3 region has 15 residues. As DNA, the CDR3 is TGCGCCAGCAGCCGGTACGGGACAGGACAATATGGCTACACCTTC. Its translation is CASSRYGTGQYGYTF.

V gene TRBV20-1 combines with J gene TRBJ1-4; the D gene is possibly TRBD1 (5 bases). Germline V gives CDR1 DFQATT, CDR2 SNEGSKA (reference sequence). Trimming shortened V by 3 bases and J by 0 bases, and 14 bases separated the two germline ends. CDR3 length: 16 residues. CDR3 sequence reads: CSASRGPIATNEKLFF. DNA of the CDR3: TGCAGTGCTAGTAGGGGCCCGATTGCAACTAATGAAAAACTGTTTTTT.

This clonotype was detected only a few times. The chain has TRBV12-3 or TRBV12-4 and TRBJ2-3; 10 positions agree with TRBD1. V lost 6 bases to trimming and J lost 3 bases; unmatched junction nucleotides: 6. The CDR3 loop spans 15 amino acids. The CDR3 DNA reads TGTGCCAGCAGGTTGACAGGGGGCCGGACAGATACGCAGTATTTT. Translation gives CASRLTGGRTDTQYF.

This clonotype was counted between two and nine times. The chain is built from TRBV5-1 and TRBJ2-7, with 10 positions matching TRBD2. This CDR3 has 15 residues. Germline assignment: CDR1 SGHRS and CDR2 YFSETQ. The ends lost 3 bases at V and 4 bases at J; junction bases unmatched: 7. Written as DNA, the CDR3 is TGCGCCAGCAGCTCCGACAGCGGGAGGGTTTACGAGCAGTACTTC. Its translation: CASSSDSGRVYEQYF.

The chain is built from TRBV28 and TRBJ1-2; D ambiguous. V was trimmed by 2 bases and J by 0 bases, leaving 13 bases between them. CDR1 and CDR2 from the germline V gene are MDHEN and SYDVKM. CDR3 length: 16 residues. The CDR3 sequence is CASSLGGIDANYGYTF. The CDR3 DNA follows: TGTGCCAGCAGTTTAGGCGGGATAGATGCTAACTATGGCTACACCTTC.

This clonotype was recorded a few times. The chain carries TRBV5-1 and TRBJ2-7, with D perhaps matching TRBD1 or TRBD2 (5 bases each). Germline loops: CDR1 SGHRS, CDR2 YFSETQ. The CDR3 length is 15 residues. The V end was cut by 4 bases, the J end by 7 bases, with 21 bases between. CDR3: CASSHGGTGFDEQYF. The CDR3 DNA is TGCGCCAGCAGCCATGGGGGTACTGGGTTTGATGAGCAGTACTTC.

Concerning this clonotype: Since a much larger clone is just one base distant, this may be a read error. This rearrangement joins TRBV5-4 to TRBJ1-1; D might be TRBD1 (5 bases). Trimming left V 3 bases short and J 7 bases short, with 16 bases between. This CDR3 region has 14 residues. Germline V gene lookup returns CDR1 SGHNT and CDR2 YYREEE (reference sequence). The CDR3 sequence is CASSSGEFLCEAFF. As DNA, the CDR3 is TGTGCCAGCAGCTCGGGGGAGTTTCTTTGTGAAGCTTTCTTT.

J is TRBJ2-7 and V is TRBV7-9, with 8 bases lining up with TRBD2. The ends lost 3 bases at V and 2 bases at J; junction bases unmatched: 6. The germline V gene has CDR1 SEHNR and CDR2 FQNEAQ (reference sequence). The CDR3 length is 15 residues. The CDR3: CASSLVGRGPYEQYF. CDR3 bases: TGTGCCAGCAGCTTGGTCGGGAGGGGACCCTACGAGCAGTACTTC.

The chain has TRBV24-1 and TRBJ2-7; 10 nucleotides agree with TRBD2. Germline CDR1 KGHDR, CDR2 SFDVKD. V lost 1 base to trimming and J lost 7 bases; unmatched junction nucleotides: 12. CDR3 size: 17 residues. The CDR3 DNA is TGTGCCACCAGTGATTTTCCCAGGTTACTAGCGGGGCCAGAGCAGTACTTC. Protein sequence: CATSDFPRLLAGPEQYF.

The chain combines TRBV6-5 with TRBJ1-3; D uncertain. This CDR3 spans 15 amino acids. Germline-derived CDR1 and CDR2 are MNHEY and SVGAGI. V was shortened by 0 bases and J by 0 bases, with 6 bases between the two germline ends. The CDR3 sequence: CASSYSQISGNTIYF. The CDR3 DNA reads TGTGCCAGCAGTTACTCCCAAATCTCTGGAAACACCATATATTTT.

Only a few counts were recorded for this clonotype. The V call is TRBV5-1, the J call TRBJ2-3, with D tentatively TRBD1 or TRBD2 (5 bases each). The length of the CDR3 is 13 residues. Germline V CDR1 and CDR2: SGHRS, YFSETQ. V was cut by 4 bases and J by 2 bases, with 8 bases left in between. The CDR3 loop is CASSRDPTDTQYF. The CDR3 DNA follows: TGCGCCAGCAGCAGGGACCCCACAGATACGCAGTATTTT.

The rearrangement uses TRBV4-2 and TRBJ2-7; D may match TRBD1 or TRBD2 (5 bases each). The germline CDR1 and CDR2 sequences are LGHNA and YNFKEQ. Trimming pared 0 bases from V and 4 bases from J, leaving 10 bases between. The CDR3 sequence is 14 residues long. The CDR3: CASSQEGPGYEQYF. CDR3 nucleotide sequence: TGTGCCAGCAGCCAAGAGGGACCAGGGTACGAGCAGTACTTC.

This sequence joins TRBV4-1 and TRBJ2-7; D not resolved. V was clipped by 2 bases and J by 0 bases, with 8 bases between them. Germline V gene data show CDR1 as MGHRA and CDR2 as YSYEKL. The CDR3 runs 14 residues. CDR3 sequence: CASSQRNPSYEQYF. CDR3 sequence (DNA): TGCGCCAGCAGCCAACGGAACCCCTCCTACGAGCAGTACTTC.